One T cell receptor beta chain is described in this entry. Clones were read by immunoSEQ multiplex PCR, and TCRdb kept only the in-frame ones, dropping some. The data show approximately 300,000 clones, with approximately 81% seen just once and 1.5% to 2% held by the top ten. Germline V gene data show CDR1 as SEHNR and CDR2 as FQNEAQ (reference sequence). V was clipped by 6 bases and J by 1 base; unmatched bases: 5. The CDR3 is 16 amino acids. This record belongs to a study of blood T cell repertoires in COVID-19. Study details: Collection of acute and convalescent COVID-19 samples took place in the United States, Italy and Spain.

The receptor comes from a woman in her twenties or thirties who had been exposed to COVID-19. What was sequenced was PBMCs or T cells enriched from blood (not recorded which). This chain links TRBV7-9 with TRBJ2-3, with TRBD2 matching over 12 bases. CDR3 DNA: TGTGCCAGCAGGCTAGCGGGAGGGCCCCGCACAGATACGCAGTATTTT. It encodes CASRLAGGPRTDTQYF.